The TCR beta chain under discussion was sequenced for a study of blood T cell repertoires in COVID-19. Study-level background: T cells, B-cell-depleted T cells, or PBMCs supplied cDNA or gDNA.

CDR3 length: 15 residues. Germline CDR1 is SGHRS and CDR2 is YFSETQ. After removal of 5 bases from V and 4 bases from J, the junction contained 9 bases not matched to a gene. All enrollees were roughly 18 to 100 years old and from 20 to 25 US areas. The method was immunoSEQ multiplex PCR; TCRdb's version includes in-frame clones alone and lacks a portion of them. The top ten hold more than 1% of the sample, which has more than 250,000 clones, more than 70% seen once. The sample was PBMCs or T cells enriched from blood (not recorded which). The TCR originated in a woman aged 40 to 49 with acute COVID-19. V is TRBV5-1 and J is TRBJ2-1; 7 bases fit TRBD2. CDR3 nucleotide sequence: TGCGCCAGCAGTGGGGGAGCGGGGAGTTACAATGAGCAGTTCTTC. Amino acids: CASSGGAGSYNEQFF. Using reference TRBV5-1 and TRBJ2-1 for the parts outside the CDR3, the full variable domain is KAGVTQTPRYLIKTRGQQVTLSCSPISGHRSVSWYQQTPGQGLQFLFEYFSETQRNKGNFPGRFSGRQFSNSRSEMNVSTLELGDSALYLCASSGGAGSYNEQFFGPGTRLTVL.